Sequencing of this T cell receptor beta chain was carried out in a study of cytomegalovirus exposure and HLA in healthy donors. The study, taken as a whole, reports: It is likely that the observed cluster of highly shared sequence variants was a sequencing artifact. Follow-up analysis later connected one missense variant in DCLRE1C with trimming of TCR beta V- and J-genes.

The CDR3 loop spans 15 amino acids. Losses at the gene ends were 1 base for V and 8 bases for J; bases not matched to a gene: 8. The V gene's germline CDR1 is SGHDT and CDR2 YYEEEE. Turning to this clone: What it binds is unknown.

PCR employed 60 Vbeta and 13 Jbeta primers. Clones were read by immunoSEQ multiplex PCR, and TCRdb kept only the in-frame ones, dropping some. The sample has 120,000 to 150,000 clones, around 80% seen once. The chain joins TRBV5-6 to TRBJ2-5; 10 bases line up with TRBD2. The source material was PBMCs. The TCR sequence derives from a male donor in good health and CMV-seropositive. CDR3 DNA sequence: TGTGCCAGCAGCTTGCCTAGCGGGAGATCGTCTACCCAGTACTTC. This sequence encodes CASSLPSGRSSTQYF.